Below, 24 T cell receptor beta chains from the same sample are listed, as sequenced in a study of blood T cell repertoires in COVID-19. Produced via immunoSEQ multiplex PCR; TCRdb's table is partial and in-frame only. The sample includes roughly 330,000 clones, approximately 87% of them seen just once. Sequencing used peripheral blood. These receptors came from a woman between 50 and 59 years old with active or convalescent COVID-19.

This chain joins TRBV27 and TRBJ1-2; TRBD1 matches at 9 bases. Germline-derived CDR1 and CDR2 are MNHEY and SMNVEV (reference sequence). This CDR3 spans 15 amino acids. The J segment lost 8 bases and the V segment lost 0 bases, leaving 7 bases of the junction unmatched. The CDR3 loop reads CASSLSPGTGFGYTF. The CDR3 coding sequence is TGTGCCAGCAGTTTATCTCCGGGGACAGGGTTCGGCTACACCTTC.

The table lists this clone with a few counts. The rearrangement joins TRBV5-6 to TRBJ2-1; 14 nucleotides line up with TRBD2. The CDR3 totals 17 residues. The V gene end was trimmed by 3 bases and the J gene end by 4 bases; junction bases not matched to a gene: 6. CDR1 is SGHDT, CDR2 YYEEEE, per germline. The CDR3 DNA reads as TGTGCCAGCAGCTCTGGGACTAGCGGGGGCACATACAATGAGCAGTTCTTC. Its translation: CASSSGTSGGTYNEQFF.

The chain couples TRBV2 to TRBJ2-1; possible D gene TRBD1, 6 bases. There are 12 residues in the CDR3. The V gene's germline CDR1 is SNHLY and CDR2 FYNNEI. V lost 7 bases to trimming and J lost 6 bases, with 10 bases between them. The CDR3 spells CASTTGSNEQFF. The CDR3 region has the DNA TGTGCCAGCACCACAGGGAGCAATGAGCAGTTCTTC.

This chain links TRBV15 with TRBJ2-7, with a possible D match to TRBD2 (7 bases). Germline loops: CDR1 LNHNV, CDR2 YYDKDF (reference sequence). Trimming cost V 5 bases and J 7 bases, with 18 bases left between them. The CDR3 runs 14 residues. CDR3 loop: CATSPRGRGGEQYF. The DNA for the CDR3 is TGTGCCACCAGCCCTAGGGGGAGGGGTGGGGAGCAGTACTTC.

The chain has TRBV10-3 and TRBJ2-7, with D unclear. CDR3 length: 12 amino acids. V lost 4 bases and J 3 bases, leaving 7 bases between the germline ends. Germline V gene data show CDR1 as ENHRY and CDR2 as SYGVKD. This chain's CDR3 is CAISGHNYEQYF. Written as DNA, the CDR3 is TGTGCCATCAGTGGACATAACTACGAGCAGTACTTC.

The chain uses TRBV20-1 and TRBJ1-5; TRBD1 matches at 8 bases. V gave up 3 bases and J gave up 2 bases; unmatched junction bases: 12. CDR3 length: 17 amino acids. CDR1 DFQATT and CDR2 SNEGSKA come from the germline V gene (reference sequence). CDR3 nucleotide sequence: TGCAGTGCTAGTTGGGCAGGGGGCGGTATAGGCAATCAGCCCCAGCATTTT. It specifies CSASWAGGGIGNQPQHF.

The chain uses TRBV6-5 and TRBJ2-5; 7 nucleotides match TRBD2. The CDR3 spans 15 residues. CDR1 is MNHEY, CDR2 SVGAGI, per germline. The V segment lost 7 bases and the J segment 1 base; nucleotides outside the gene matches: 9. CDR3 in DNA: TGTGCCAGCACTTTGACTAGCTCCTCCCAAGAGACCCAGTACTTC. As protein: CASTLTSSSQETQYF.

The V call is TRBV5-5, the J call TRBJ2-1; TRBD2 matches 9 bases. Germline V gene lookup returns CDR1 SGHKS and CDR2 YYEKEE (reference sequence). V shed 3 bases, J shed 3 bases, and the junction held 10 bases outside the gene matches. The CDR3 covers 17 residues. This chain's CDR3 is CASSSPSLAGLYNEQFF. The CDR3 nucleotides are TGTGCCAGCAGCTCCCCATCCCTAGCGGGACTCTACAATGAGCAGTTCTTC.

The gene calls are TRBV24-1 and TRBJ1-2; D unclear. This CDR3 contains 8 residues. Germline CDR1 KGHDR, CDR2 SFDVKD. V shed 5 bases and J shed 12 bases, with 3 bases lying between them. The CDR3 is CATSGDTF. The CDR3 coding sequence is TGTGCCACCAGTGGAGACACCTTC.

CDR3 in amino acids: CASSFDREVNGYTF. The CDR3 nucleotides read TGTGCCAGCAGCTTTGACAGGGAAGTAAATGGCTACACCTTC. The chain carries TRBV7-2 and TRBJ1-2, with 7 bases identical to TRBD1. V dropped 3 bases and J dropped 6; count of bases not matched to a gene: 7. Looked up from germline, CDR1 is SGHTA and CDR2 is FQGNSA. The CDR3 spans 14 residues.

The V call is TRBV2, the J call TRBJ2-3, with TRBD2 matching over 11 bases. J lost 8 bases, V lost 3 bases, and 10 bases had no gene match. The CDR3 is 16 amino acids. Germline V lookup: CDR1 SNHLY, CDR2 FYNNEI. This CDR3 is CASSDPTSGRRSTQYF. The DNA for the CDR3 is TGTGCCAGCAGTGATCCAACTAGCGGGAGACGGAGTACGCAGTATTTT.

This chain uses TRBV30 with TRBJ2-5; TRBD2 matches at 11 bases. The CDR3 has 13 amino acids. V was clipped by 7 bases and J by 10 bases; unmatched bases: 11. In germline, CDR1 is GTSNPN, CDR2 SVGIG (reference sequence). CDR3 sequence: CAFTPTSGAGQYF. The CDR3 nucleotides read TGTGCCTTCACTCCGACTAGCGGGGCTGGCCAGTACTTC.

This clone was counted at least ten times. The chain couples TRBV2 to TRBJ2-7, with 8 bases fitting TRBD1. J gave up 7 bases and V 7 bases, and 9 bases lay outside the gene matches. This CDR3 has 13 residues. CDR1 SNHLY and CDR2 FYNNEI come from the germline V gene. CDR3 region: CASIWTGTGEQYF. The CDR3 DNA is TGTGCCAGCATATGGACAGGGACGGGAGAGCAGTACTTC.

The chain recombines TRBV28 with TRBJ1-2, with D perhaps TRBD1 (5 bases). V lost 3 bases to trimming and J lost 6 bases, with 14 bases between them. The CDR3 is made up of 14 amino acids. The germline CDR1 and CDR2 sequences are MDHEN and SYDVKM. The CDR3 DNA sequence: TGTGCCAGCAGTTTTACAGGAAGGATAGATGGCTACACCTTC. Translating gives CASSFTGRIDGYTF.

This clone was seen just once. The chain is built from TRBV27 and TRBJ1-6; D possibly corresponds to TRBD1 (5 bases). The CDR3 is 17 amino acids. CDR1 MNHEY and CDR2 SMNVEV come from the germline V gene (reference sequence). V was cut by 7 bases and J by 0 bases, with 16 bases left in between. CDR3: CASTPRRQGSYNSPLHF. CDR3 DNA sequence: TGTGCCAGCACTCCCCGCCGTCAGGGCTCCTATAATTCACCCCTCCACTTT.

This clone showed up many times. This sequence joins TRBV10-3 and TRBJ1-1; possibly TRBD1 for D (6 bases). Germline values: CDR1 ENHRY, CDR2 SYGVKD. The ends were cut back, 3 bases at V and 3 bases at J, with 17 bases in the middle. This CDR3 is built from 16 residues. In DNA form, the CDR3 reads TGTGCCATCAGTGACCCGCCCGGGGGGGGGCACACTGAAGCTTTCTTT. It yields the protein CAISDPPGGGHTEAFF.

The chain links TRBV5-5 to TRBJ2-1; tentative D call: TRBD1 (6 bases). The V gene lost 2 bases and the J gene lost 0 bases, with 9 bases spanning the gap. This CDR3 is built from 15 residues. Germline V gives CDR1 SGHKS, CDR2 YYEKEE (reference sequence). The CDR3 loop reads CASSLQGSSYNEQFF. CDR3 coding DNA: TGTGCCAGCAGCTTACAGGGTAGCTCCTACAATGAGCAGTTCTTC. The variable domain in full, completed from reference TRBV5-5 and TRBJ2-1, reads DAGVTQSPTHLIKTRGQQVTLRCSPISGHKSVSWYQQVLGQGPQFIFQYYEKEERGRGNFPDRFSARQFPNYSSELNVNALLLGDSALYLCASSLQGSSYNEQFFGPGTRLTVL.

The V gene is TRBV5-1, the J gene TRBJ1-1; weak D call: TRBD1 (6 bases). Germline V lookup: CDR1 SGHRS, CDR2 YFSETQ. The germline V and J ends were trimmed by 6 bases and 5 bases, with 14 bases remaining between them. The CDR3 contains 13 residues. CDR3: CASMGGQGTEAFF. The CDR3 bases are TGCGCCAGCATGGGGGGGCAAGGGACTGAAGCTTTCTTT.

This clone was found once. The rearrangement uses TRBV19 and TRBJ1-2; TRBD1 matches at 8 bases. Losses at the gene ends were 1 base for V and 4 bases for J; bases not matched to a gene: 8. The CDR3 extends over 16 amino acids. Germline V gene lookup returns CDR1 LNHDA and CDR2 SQIVND (reference sequence). The CDR3 bases are TGTGCCAGTAGTATAGTTCTCGGGACAGGAATCTATGGCTACACCTTC. This translates into CASSIVLGTGIYGYTF.

The chain recombines TRBV15 with TRBJ2-5; tentative D call: TRBD2 (5 bases). V was trimmed by 6 bases and J by 2 bases, leaving 13 bases between them. CDR1 and CDR2 (germline): LNHNV, YYDKDF (reference sequence). CDR3 size: 14 residues. The CDR3 reads CATRPGNQQETQYF. Written as DNA, the CDR3 is TGTGCCACCAGGCCCGGGAATCAACAAGAGACCCAGTACTTC.

In its sample, this clone was seen a few times. The chain couples TRBV4-1 to TRBJ1-3; 12 positions match TRBD1. V trimming: 1 base; J trimming: 6 bases; junction bases outside the gene matches: 7. This CDR3 region has 17 residues. Germline V gene lookup returns CDR1 MGHRA and CDR2 YSYEKL. The chain's CDR3 is CASSQVTGTGGANTIYF. The CDR3 DNA sequence: TGCGCCAGCAGCCAAGTAACAGGGACAGGGGGCGCAAACACCATATATTTT.

The gene calls are TRBV19 and TRBJ1-1; D is possibly TRBD1 (6 bases). Trimming stripped 6 bases from V and 7 bases from J, with 15 bases between. CDR1 is LNHDA, CDR2 SQIVND, per germline (reference sequence). This CDR3 spans 13 amino acids. The CDR3 sequence is CASSFGTPIEAFF. CDR3 sequence (DNA): TGTGCCAGTAGCTTCGGGACACCCATTGAAGCTTTCTTT.

This rearrangement joins TRBV6-4 to TRBJ1-2; perhaps TRBD1 as D (6 bases). The length of the CDR3 is 15 residues. Germline values: CDR1 MRHNA, CDR2 SNTAGT. Deletions cut 6 bases from V and 0 bases from J, with 14 bases between. CDR3 bases: TGTGCCAGCAGAGACACTCGGACAGCTAACTATGGCTACACCTTC. It codes for CASRDTRTANYGYTF.

With respect to this clone: The same CDR3 is also encoded by other DNA sequences in this sample. This sequence joins TRBV7-2 and TRBJ1-5; no clear D. The CDR3 runs 13 residues. V shed 1 base and J shed 4 bases, with 5 bases lying between them. Per germline, CDR1 SGHTA and CDR2 FQGNSA. The CDR3 reads CASSLGQNQPQHF. CDR3 coding DNA: TGTGCCAGCAGCTTAGGTCAGAATCAGCCCCAGCATTTT.